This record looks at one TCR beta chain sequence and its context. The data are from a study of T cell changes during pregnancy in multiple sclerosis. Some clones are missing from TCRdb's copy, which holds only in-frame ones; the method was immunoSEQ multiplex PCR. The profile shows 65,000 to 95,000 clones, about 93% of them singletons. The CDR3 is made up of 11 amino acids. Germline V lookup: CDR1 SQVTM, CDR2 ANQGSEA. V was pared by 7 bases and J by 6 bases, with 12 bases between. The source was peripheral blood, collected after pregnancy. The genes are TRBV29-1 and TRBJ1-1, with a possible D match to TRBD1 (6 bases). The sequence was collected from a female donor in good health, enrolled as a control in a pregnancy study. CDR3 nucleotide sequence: TGCAGCGCAACCCACAGGGCTGAAGCTTTCTTT. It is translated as CSATHRAEAFF.